The clone carrying this TCR beta chain was seen many times. Its target is not known. This specimen comes from a study of T cell repertoires in cytomegalovirus infection. Across the whole study: In public TCR beta signatures, there were indications of both CMV infection and matching HLA type. General study findings and limits: Dominant in the ex vivo response were TCR beta clonotypes restricted by HLA-C and specific for CMV. People with CMV and the relevant HLA were identified by cumulative public TCR beta family frequency.

MiXCR was run by TCRdb on the reads, yielding one entry per CDR3 protein. Of hundreds of thousands of distinct CDR3 sequences detected, 6% to 8% appear once; the ten largest clones hold about 6.5%. This TCR was recovered from a human donor in good health (CMV status not recorded). Some clones in this sample may be carry-over from other donors' samples. The specimen was PBMCs.

The CDR3 loop is CASSQDGGKDTEAFF. The CDR3 DNA follows: TGTGCCAGCAGCCAAGATGGCGGGAAGGACACTGAAGCTTTCTTT. The chain combines TRBV14 with TRBJ1-1; D gene uncertain. The CDR3 spans 15 residues. The germline gives CDR1 SGHDN, CDR2 FVKESK. V lost 0 bases and J 3 bases, leaving 11 bases between the germline ends.